This section outlines one TCR beta chain sequence together with its context. Its target is unknown. TCR beta VDJ and CDR3 profiling used genomic DNA as template. TCRdb redid the calling of the reads with MiXCR, one entry per CDR3 protein. The repertoire holds about 270,000 distinct CDR3 sequences, with 50% to 70% as singletons. These data belong to a study of CD8+CD57+ T cells in acquired aplastic anemia. Study details: CD4+ and CD8+ cells, once sorted, gave DNA averaging roughly 3 ug.

Broader study findings: The study identified roughly 29 CD8+ CDR3 sequences shared by patients and controls.

The V end lost 3 bases, the J end lost 1 base, and 10 bases lay between the germline ends. Germline CDR1 and CDR2: SGHRS and YFSETQ. The length of the CDR3 is 14 residues. The V call is TRBV5-1, the J call TRBJ1-1; D not certain. Input material: sorted CD4+, CD8+, or CD8+CD57+ T cells (not recorded which) from PBMCs. This receptor was obtained from a human donor with severe aplastic anemia or a healthy control (not recorded which). The CDR3 sequence: CASSYRLPNTEAFF. The CDR3 DNA reads as TGCGCCAGCAGCTATCGACTTCCGAACACTGAAGCTTTCTTT.